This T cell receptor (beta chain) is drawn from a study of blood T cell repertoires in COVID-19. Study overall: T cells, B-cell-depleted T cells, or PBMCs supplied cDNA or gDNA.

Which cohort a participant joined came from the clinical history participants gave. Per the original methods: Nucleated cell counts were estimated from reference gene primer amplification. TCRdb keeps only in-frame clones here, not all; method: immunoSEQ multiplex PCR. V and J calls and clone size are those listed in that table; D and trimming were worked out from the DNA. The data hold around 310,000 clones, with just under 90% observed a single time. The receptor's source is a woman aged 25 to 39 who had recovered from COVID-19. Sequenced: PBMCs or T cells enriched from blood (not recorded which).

The CDR3 DNA sequence: TGTGCCAGCAAGGGACTCCTAATTTACTTC. This gives the protein CASKGLLIYF. This chain uses TRBV28 with TRBJ2-7; a possible D gene is TRBD2 (6 bases). Trimming stripped 7 bases from V and 13 bases from J, with 14 bases between. The CDR3 loop spans 10 amino acids. CDR1 and CDR2 from the germline V gene are MDHEN and SYDVKM. Full variable domain (outside the CDR3, taken from reference TRBV28 and TRBJ2-7): DVKVTQSSRYLVKRTGEKVFLECVQDMDHENMFWYRQDPGLGLRLIYFSYDVKMKEKGDIPEGYSVSREKKERFSLILESASTNQTSMYLCASKGLLIYFGPGTRLTVT.